This T cell receptor beta chain was identified in a study of T-cell reconstitution after alpha-beta-depleted transplantation in children. Unique molecular identifiers were built into the TCRbeta library. From the PCR reads, TCRdb called clonotypes with MiXCR, one entry per CDR3 protein. The data contain about 240,000 distinct CDR3 sequences, about 12% of them singletons. The V end was cut by 3 bases, the J end by 10 bases, with 24 bases between. Germline V gene data show CDR1 as DFQATT and CDR2 as SNEGSKA (reference sequence). CDR3 length: 15 residues. This TCR was recovered from a human donor who donated a stem cell graft to a child with acute lymphoblastic leukemia. The sample here was PBMCs from the stem cell graft donor, taken from the stem cell graft. The chain recombines TRBV20-1 with TRBJ1-1; perhaps TRBD1 as D (6 bases). The CDR3 coding sequence is TGCAGTGCTAGCCCCCAGGGTTCAGGGGCCCCTGTAGCTTTCTTT. This gives the protein CSASPQGSGAPVAFF.